The source of this T cell receptor (beta chain) is a study of response to subunit inactivated influenza vaccine. Findings and caveats of the study: It was the authors' suggestion that each seasonal influenza vaccination recruits few new T cells.

As regards this clonotype: Antigen unknown.

TCRdb re-derived calls from the RT-PCR reads in MiXCR, one entry per CDR3 protein. Here the sample spans more than 550,000 distinct CDR3 sequences, approximately 12% being singletons. The germline CDR1 and CDR2 sequences are MDHEN and SYDVKM. Trimming took 4 bases from V and 6 from J, leaving 10 bases between them. The CDR3 loop spans 13 amino acids. The source material was PBMCs from blood, sampled on the day of vaccination. The chain carries TRBV28 and TRBJ1-5; D is possibly TRBD1 (6 bases). The sequence was collected from a man in his fifties who received an inactivated influenza vaccine. CDR3 in DNA: TGTGCCAGCAGTTGGGGGCGGGCTCAGCCCCAGCATTTT. This codes for CASSWGRAQPQHF.